The rows below give T cell receptor beta chains drawn from one sample of a study of blood T cells in healthy people across ages. Via MiXCR, TCRdb re-called the 5' RACE reads, giving one row per CDR3 protein. The sample shows hundreds of thousands of distinct CDR3 sequences, 20% to 25% of them seen only once. Sequenced material: blood. The receptors shown here come from a man between 65 and 85 years old in good health. The CDR3 runs from the conserved cysteine through the conserved F or W. The D gene is left open where the match is weak. Size tells how often a clone was seen (once, few, many) or the class of an expanded clone, and some rows leave it out.

V gene,J gene,D gene,clone size,CDR3 protein,CDR3 DNA
TRBV7-2,TRBJ2-4,NA,many,CASSLLLGIQYF,TGTGCCAGCAGCTTACTACTAGGCATTCAGTACTTC
TRBV27,TRBJ2-5,NA,NA,CASQPSARSETQYF,TGTGCCAGCCAACCATCGGCTAGATCTGAGACCCAGTACTTC
TRBV20-1,TRBJ2-1,NA,once,CSARVLGEAYNEQFF,TGCAGTGCTAGGGTCCTTGGTGAGGCCTACAATGAGCAGTTCTTC
TRBV28,TRBJ1-5,NA,NA,CASSSRIEPQHF,TGTGCCAGCAGTTCTCGAATTGAGCCCCAGCATTTT
TRBV29-1,TRBJ1-2,TRBD1,few,CSGGAGQGQGYTF,TGCAGCGGAGGGGCTGGACAGGGGCAAGGCTACACCTTC
TRBV2,TRBJ1-5,NA,NA,CASSVERGSNQPQHF,TGTGCCAGCAGCGTAGAGAGGGGTAGCAATCAGCCCCAGCATTTT
TRBV20-1,TRBJ1-2,NA,NA,CSASPGPYGYTF,TGCAGTGCTTCACCGGGGCCTTATGGCTACACCTTC
TRBV12-3/TRBV12-4,TRBJ2-2,NA,NA,CASSSQGGYTGELFF,TGTGCCAGCAGTTCCCAGGGGGGGTACACCGGGGAGCTGTTTTTT
TRBV4-1,TRBJ2-5,TRBD1,NA,CASSPTGTAKETQYF,TGCGCCAGCAGCCCAACGGGGACAGCAAAAGAGACCCAGTACTTC
TRBV5-1,TRBJ2-1,TRBD2,NA,CASSTLAGGPSYNEQFF,TGCGCCAGCAGCACCTTAGCGGGGGGCCCCTCCTACAATGAGCAGTTCTTC
TRBV5-5,TRBJ1-2,NA,few,CASSLSGGTDGYTF,TGTGCCAGCAGCTTGAGTGGGGGCACGGATGGCTACACCTTC
TRBV5-1,TRBJ2-5,NA,many,CASSSGWTELQETQYF,TGCGCCAGCAGCTCCGGGTGGACAGAACTTCAAGAGACCCAGTACTTC
TRBV3-1,TRBJ1-6,NA,NA,CASSLGGPLHF,TGTGCCAGCAGTTTGGGGGGGCCCCTCCACTTT
TRBV6-6,TRBJ2-3,TRBD2,NA,CASRGRAGVSTDTQYF,TGTGCCAGCAGGGGAAGAGCGGGAGTGAGCACAGATACGCAGTATTTT
TRBV6-5,TRBJ2-5,NA,few,CASSSYGALTQETQYF,TGTGCCAGCAGTTCTTATGGGGCTCTTACCCAAGAGACCCAGTACTTC
TRBV6-5,TRBJ1-2,NA,NA,CASSSVRSGGVYGYTF,TGTGCCAGCAGTTCCGTTAGGTCCGGGGGGGTCTATGGCTACACCTTC
TRBV20-1,TRBJ2-1,TRBD2,NA,CSALAGTSGNNEQFF,TGCAGTGCCCTGGCGGGGACTAGCGGAAACAATGAGCAGTTCTTC